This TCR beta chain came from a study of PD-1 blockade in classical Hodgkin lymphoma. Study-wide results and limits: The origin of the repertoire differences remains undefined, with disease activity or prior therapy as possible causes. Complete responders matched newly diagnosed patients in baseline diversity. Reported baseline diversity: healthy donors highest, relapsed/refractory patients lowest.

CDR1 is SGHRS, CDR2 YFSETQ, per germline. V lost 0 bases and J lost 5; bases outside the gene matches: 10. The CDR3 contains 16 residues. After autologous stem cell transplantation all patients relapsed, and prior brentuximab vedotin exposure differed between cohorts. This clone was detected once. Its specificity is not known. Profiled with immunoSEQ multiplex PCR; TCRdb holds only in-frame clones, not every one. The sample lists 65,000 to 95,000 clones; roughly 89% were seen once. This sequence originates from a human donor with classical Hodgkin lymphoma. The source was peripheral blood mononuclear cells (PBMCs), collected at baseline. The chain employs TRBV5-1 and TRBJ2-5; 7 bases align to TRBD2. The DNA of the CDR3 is TGCGCCAGCAGCTTGGCGGGTAGCGGGCTGGTGGAGACCCAGTACTTC. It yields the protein CASSLAGSGLVETQYF.